The 28 T cell receptor beta chains listed next were all sequenced from one sample in a study of T cells in Graves' hyperthyroidism and ophthalmopathy. TCR beta CDR3 sequences were amplified from RNA transcripts. First-round RT-PCR of the TCR CDR3 relied on the HTBI primer set. TCRdb re-analysed the multiplex PCR reads in MiXCR, keeping a single row per CDR3 protein. In the table there are approximately 600,000 distinct CDR3 sequences, about 15% of which are singletons. Sample: blood. The receptor set was obtained from a middle-aged woman with Graves' ophthalmopathy.

This clonotype was picked up many times. The genes are TRBV27 and TRBJ2-7; perhaps TRBD2 as D (5 bases). The CDR3 loop spans 14 amino acids. The ends were cut back, 5 bases at V and 3 bases at J, with 14 bases in the middle. Germline V CDR1 and CDR2: MNHEY, SMNVEV (reference sequence). CDR3 sequence reads: CASSHRGSFYEQYF. As DNA, the CDR3 is TGTGCCAGCAGTCATCGGGGTAGTTTCTACGAGCAGTACTTC.

This clonotype was detected many times. The chain is built from TRBV28 and TRBJ2-5, with 14 bases aligning to TRBD2. The CDR3 runs 18 residues. The germline V gene encodes CDR1 MDHEN and CDR2 SYDVKM. V shed 5 bases and J 1 base; nucleotides not matched to a gene: 9. The CDR3 spells CASSGSGLAGVVQETQYF. For the CDR3, the DNA is TGTGCCAGCAGTGGGTCGGGACTAGCGGGAGTCGTCCAAGAGACCCAGTACTTC.

This rearrangement joins TRBV28 to TRBJ1-5; D gene unclear. CDR3 size: 11 residues. Trimming cost V 6 bases and J 9 bases, with 9 bases left between them. Germline lookup yields CDR1 MDHEN and CDR2 SYDVKM. The CDR3: CASSNLLPQHF. The CDR3 nucleotides read TGTGCCAGCAGCAACCTTCTGCCCCAGCATTTT.

In this sample, this clonotype turned up many times. The chain combines TRBV20-1 with TRBJ2-5; TRBD2 aligns across 9 bases. Germline lookup yields CDR1 DFQATT and CDR2 SNEGSKA (reference sequence). With V trimmed by 1 base and J by 2 bases, 8 bases remained unmatched. This CDR3 has 16 residues. The CDR3 DNA sequence: TGCAGTGCTAGAGGGGTAGCGGGGGTTCCACAAGAGACCCAGTACTTC. Translating it yields CSARGVAGVPQETQYF.

This clonotype was detected ten times or more. The rearrangement links TRBV25-1 to TRBJ1-1; D remains unclear. The germline V and J ends were trimmed by 5 bases and 1 base, with 8 bases remaining between them. In germline, CDR1 is MGHDK, CDR2 SYGVNS. The CDR3 is made up of 13 amino acids. CDR3 sequence (DNA): TGTGCCAGCAGTATCTCCTGGAACACTGAAGCTTTCTTT. Amino acids: CASSISWNTEAFF. The full variable domain, completed using reference TRBV25-1 and TRBJ1-1, is EADIYQTPRYLVIGTGKKITLECSQTMGHDKMYWYQQDPGMELHLIHYSYGVNSTEKGDLSSESTVSRIRTEHFPLTLESARPSHTSQYLCASSISWNTEAFFGQGTRLTVV.

The chain links TRBV6-1 to TRBJ1-1; D unresolved. Germline V gene sequence: CDR1 MNHNS, CDR2 SASEGT. Trimming removed 5 bases from V and 1 base from J, with 14 bases in between. This CDR3 contains 15 residues. In DNA, the CDR3 is TGTGCCAGCAGTAAACCTACCCAAGGGAACACTGAAGCTTTCTTT. It codes for CASSKPTQGNTEAFF.

Turning to this clonotype: Likely a read error: the CDR3 ends without its conserved phenylalanine or tryptophan. The CDR3 protein is CASSNGQGSDEQYL. CDR3 nucleotides: TGTGCCAGCAGCAACGGACAGGGCTCGGACGAGCAGTACCTC. The genes are TRBV6-1 and TRBJ2-7; 8 bases match TRBD1. Looked up from germline, CDR1 is MNHNS and CDR2 is SASEGT. Trimming removed 6 bases from V and 5 bases from J; junction bases left unmatched: 9. The CDR3 totals 14 residues.

This clonotype has just a few counts. The chain joins TRBV5-1 to TRBJ2-7; TRBD2 is a possible D gene (6 bases). V was cut by 5 bases and J by 1 base, with 13 bases left in between. There are 14 residues in the CDR3. The germline V gene encodes CDR1 SGHRS and CDR2 YFSETQ. CDR3 bases: TGCGCCAGCAGGGGTAGCGGAGATTCCTACGAGCAGTACTTC. Amino acid sequence: CASRGSGDSYEQYF.

This clonotype was seen a handful of times. This chain connects TRBV6-2 or TRBV6-3 to TRBJ2-3; unclear D gene. CDR1 and CDR2 from the germline V gene are MNHEY and SVGEGT. This CDR3 is built from 15 residues. V lost 0 bases to trimming and J lost 2 bases, with 9 bases between them. This CDR3 reads CASSYSFQVTDTQYF. In nucleotides, the CDR3 is TGTGCCAGCAGTTACTCGTTCCAGGTCACAGATACGCAGTATTTT.

This clonotype has more than one count but fewer than ten. A much larger clonotype is one base distant, so this may be a read error. The CDR3 coding sequence is TGTGCCAGCAGTTTACCCGATCTTGGAAACATCATATATTTT. As protein: CASSLPDLGNIIYF. The chain joins TRBV12-3 or TRBV12-4 to TRBJ1-3, with unresolved D. This CDR3 has 14 residues.

This clonotype was counted ten times or more. The chain links TRBV6-1 to TRBJ2-4; D possibly corresponds to TRBD2 (5 bases). This CDR3 region has 18 residues. Per germline, CDR1 MNHNS and CDR2 SASEGT. V lost 1 base and J 0 bases, leaving 16 bases between the germline ends. The CDR3, as DNA: TGTGCCAGCAGTGAAGGAGGGCTACTAGAACAAGCCAAAAACATTCAGTACTTC. This codes for CASSEGGLLEQAKNIQYF.

The sample holds many counts of this clonotype. The chain uses TRBV2 and TRBJ1-1; D call uncertain. Trimming cost V 4 bases and J 7 bases, with 19 bases left between them. CDR1 SNHLY and CDR2 FYNNEI come from the germline V gene. There are 15 residues in the CDR3. DNA of the CDR3: TGTGCCAGCAGTGTAGGTGGGGAGGGAAGCAATGAAGCTTTCTTT. It encodes CASSVGGEGSNEAFF.

This clonotype was seen at least ten times. The J gene is TRBJ2-7, the V gene TRBV7-2; D unresolved. V was clipped by 1 base and J by 2 bases, with 6 bases between them. The CDR3 extends over 13 amino acids. Germline CDR1 reads SGHTA; CDR2 reads FQGNSA. Written as DNA, the CDR3 is TGTGCCAGCAGCTTAGACCCGACCTACGAGCAGTACTTC. Translated: CASSLDPTYEQYF.

This clonotype was counted ten times or more. The chain carries TRBV6-2 or TRBV6-3 and TRBJ2-7; maybe TRBD2 (5 bases). CDR1 MNHEY and CDR2 SVGEGT come from the germline V gene. The CDR3 is 11 amino acids. Trimming shortened V by 7 bases and J by 5 bases, and 9 bases separated the two germline ends. The CDR3 here is CASTPGDEQYF. CDR3 nucleotide sequence: TGTGCCAGCACCCCCGGGGACGAGCAGTACTTC.

Comment on this clonotype: This may be a read error: a much more frequent sequence differs by one nucleotide. This chain uses TRBV6-1 with TRBJ2-7, with D possibly being TRBD2 (7 bases). The germline V and J ends were trimmed by 8 bases and 4 bases, with 18 bases remaining between them. The CDR3 totals 14 residues. Germline CDR1 MNHNS, CDR2 SASEGT. Written as DNA, the CDR3 is TGTGCCAGCTGGGGAGGGGGAGGAGGGTACGAGCAGTACTTC. Translated: CASWGGGGGYEQYF.

Ten or more counts support this clonotype. V and J are TRBV30 and TRBJ1-1; the D gene is possibly TRBD1 (6 bases). Germline CDR1 GTSNPN, CDR2 SVGIG (reference sequence). The CDR3 extends over 11 amino acids. V lost 2 bases to trimming and J lost 9 bases, with 10 bases between them. CDR3 sequence: CAWSSRDKAFF. In nucleotides, the CDR3 is TGTGCCTGGAGTAGCCGGGACAAAGCTTTCTTT.

V and J are TRBV28 and TRBJ2-5; perhaps TRBD2 as D (8 bases). Trimming took off 4 bases at V and 3 bases at J, with 12 bases between the two ends. The CDR3 runs 14 residues. Germline CDR1 MDHEN, CDR2 SYDVKM. The CDR3 DNA sequence: TGTGCCAGCAGTTCGGGGGGGACAGAAGAGACCCAGTACTTC. It codes for CASSSGGTEETQYF.

This clonotype was counted ten times or more. The rearrangement joins TRBV10-3 to TRBJ1-5, with 10 bases matching TRBD1. This CDR3 contains 13 residues. CDR1 is ENHRY, CDR2 SYGVKD, per germline. In DNA, the CDR3 is TGTGGGGTCAGTGGGACAGGGGATCAGCCCCAGCATTTT. Amino acids: CGVSGTGDQPQHF.

This clonotype was seen repeatedly, ten times or more. The gene calls are TRBV7-3 and TRBJ2-5; 7 positions agree with TRBD1. Germline-derived CDR1 and CDR2 are SGHTA and FQGTGA. J gave up 5 bases and V 2 bases, and 2 bases lay outside the gene matches. The CDR3 totals 13 residues. The CDR3 bases are TGTGCCAGCAGCTTAGAGGGGGCTGAGACCCAGTACTTC. Amino acids: CASSLEGAETQYF.

The table lists this clonotype with many counts. V usage is TRBV6-1 and J usage is TRBJ2-5, with 8 bases aligning to TRBD2. Germline V gene lookup returns CDR1 MNHNS and CDR2 SASEGT. V shed 3 bases, J shed 5 bases, and the junction held 14 bases outside the gene matches. This CDR3 is built from 17 residues. In DNA form, the CDR3 reads TGTGCCAGCAGTGAGGGGGCTAGCGGGTGGATTTGGGAGACCCAGTACTTC. Protein product: CASSEGASGWIWETQYF.

This clonotype was found many times. The chain joins TRBV7-9 to TRBJ1-3; unclear D gene. The CDR3 is made up of 15 amino acids. Trimming cost V 8 bases and J 1 base, with 15 bases left between them. CDR1 and CDR2 (germline): SEHNR, FQNEAQ (reference sequence). DNA for the CDR3: TGTGCCAGCCTCCCCTCAGGCAATTCTGGAAACACCATATATTTT. Protein: CASLPSGNSGNTIYF.

The sample holds many counts of this clonotype. The V call is TRBV5-1, the J call TRBJ2-2; perhaps TRBD2 as D (5 bases). V was cut by 5 bases and J by 7 bases, with 9 bases left in between. Germline CDR1 SGHRS, CDR2 YFSETQ. This CDR3 has 12 residues. DNA of the CDR3: TGCGCCAGCAGTATCGGGAACGGGGAGCTGTTTTTT. Protein: CASSIGNGELFF.

Ten or more counts support this clonotype. The J gene is TRBJ2-2, the V gene TRBV20-1; tentative D call: TRBD1 (5 bases). CDR3 length equals 16 residues. CDR1 and CDR2 (germline): DFQATT, SNEGSKA (reference sequence). The V end was cut by 1 base, the J end by 2 bases, with 14 bases between. The CDR3 coding sequence is TGCAGTGCTAGAGTTCCGACAGCTAAAAACACCGGGGAGCTGTTTTTT. It translates to CSARVPTAKNTGELFF.

V usage is TRBV25-1 and J usage is TRBJ2-5; 7 nucleotides agree with TRBD1. The J segment lost 3 bases and the V segment lost 6 bases, leaving 10 bases of the junction unmatched. Per germline, CDR1 MGHDK and CDR2 SYGVNS. CDR3 length: 15 amino acids. The CDR3 DNA follows: TGTGCCAGCAGCTCGACAGGGTGGGCGGAAGAGACCCAGTACTTC. Encoded protein: CASSSTGWAEETQYF. Drawing the rest from reference TRBV25-1 and TRBJ2-5, the complete variable domain is EADIYQTPRYLVIGTGKKITLECSQTMGHDKMYWYQQDPGMELHLIHYSYGVNSTEKGDLSSESTVSRIRTEHFPLTLESARPSHTSQYLCASSSTGWAEETQYFGPGTRLLVL.

Comments on this clonotype: Being one base from a much bigger clone, this may be a read error. The V call is TRBV9, the J call TRBJ2-5, with D possibly called TRBD1 or TRBD2 (5 bases each). CDR1 and CDR2 from the germline V gene are SGDLS and YYNGEE. The CDR3 runs to 14 residues. The CDR3 DNA reads as TGTGCCAGCAGCCGGGGCCCCTTAGGAGAGGCCCAGTACTTC. As protein: CASSRGPLGEAQYF.

This clonotype was picked up many times. This may come from a read error, since a much larger clone is one base off. J is TRBJ2-5 and V is TRBV12-3 or TRBV12-4; D is perhaps TRBD2 (6 bases). This CDR3 has 13 amino acids. The CDR3 DNA is TGTGCCAGCAGTTTGTACGGGGGAGAGACCCAGTGCTTC. This sequence encodes CASSLYGGETQCF.

This clonotype came up a few times. The V gene is TRBV18, the J gene TRBJ2-7; either TRBD1 or TRBD2 may fit D (6 bases each). V was clipped by 3 bases and J by 1 base, with 16 bases between them. Germline CDR1 is KGHSH and CDR2 is LQKENI. The CDR3 extends over 16 amino acids. CDR3 protein: CASSPYTGGASYEQYF. The CDR3 DNA reads as TGTGCCAGCTCACCCTACACCGGGGGCGCGTCCTACGAGCAGTACTTC.

In its sample, this clonotype was seen many times. The CDR3 is CASSARTANSPLHF. CDR3 nucleotide sequence: TGTGCCAGCAGCGCCAGGACGGCGAATTCACCCCTCCACTTT. The chain is built from TRBV2 and TRBJ1-6; D unclear. The CDR3 is made up of 14 amino acids. Germline assignment: CDR1 SNHLY and CDR2 FYNNEI. Between the trimmed V and J ends, which lost 6 bases and 7 bases, there was a span of 13 bases.